Each of the 15 T cell receptor beta chains below was sequenced from the same sample in a study of T cell responses to AZD1222 COVID-19 vaccine. Repertoires were generated with immunoSEQ multiplex PCR, while TCRdb's copy carries only in-frame clones and drops some. The data show some 100,000 clones, with approximately 87% seen just once and about 10% held by the top ten. The source was peripheral blood, collected 28 days after the second AZD1222 dose. These receptors all come from an adult who received the AZD1222 COVID-19 vaccine.

The chain combines TRBV15 with TRBJ2-2; D unresolved. V gave up 1 base and J gave up 6 bases, with 6 bases separating them. The CDR3 has 13 residues. The germline V gene encodes CDR1 LNHNV and CDR2 YYDKDF (reference sequence). CDR3: CATSRGTAGELFF. The CDR3 DNA reads TGTGCCACCAGCAGAGGGACGGCCGGGGAGCTGTTTTTT.

The CDR3 region has the DNA TGTGCCAGCAGCTTAAGGGAAGCGAACACTGAAGCTTTCTTT. Protein: CASSLREANTEAFF. This chain links TRBV7-9 with TRBJ1-1, with unresolved D. V was pared by 2 bases and J by 1 base, with 8 bases between. Germline loops: CDR1 SEHNR, CDR2 FQNEAQ (reference sequence). The CDR3 is 14 amino acids.

The chain couples TRBV5-1 to TRBJ2-1; 13 bases line up with TRBD2. This CDR3 contains 17 residues. Germline CDR1 reads SGHRS; CDR2 reads YFSETQ. The ends lost 0 bases at V and 5 bases at J; junction bases unmatched: 5. Here the CDR3 reads CASSLGTSGRRNNEQFF. The CDR3 coding sequence is TGCGCCAGCAGCTTGGGGACTAGCGGGAGAAGAAACAATGAGCAGTTCTTC.

This rearrangement joins TRBV2 to TRBJ1-2, with D uncertain. This CDR3 has 15 residues. V lost 2 bases, J lost 7 bases, and 17 bases lay in between. CDR1 and CDR2 (germline): SNHLY, FYNNEI. The CDR3 reads CASSEIDWSSSGYTF. The DNA for the CDR3 is TGTGCCAGCAGTGAAATCGATTGGTCCTCCTCTGGCTACACCTTC.

In this sample, this clone turned up a few times. The genes are TRBV6-5 and TRBJ1-1; unclear D gene. Germline assignment: CDR1 MNHEY and CDR2 SVGAGI. There are 13 residues in the CDR3. The V gene lost 5 bases and the J gene lost 1 base, with 8 bases spanning the gap. The CDR3 loop reads CASSRRQNTEAFF. In nucleotides, the CDR3 is TGTGCCAGCAGTCGTCGACAGAACACTGAAGCTTTCTTT.

This chain joins TRBV13 and TRBJ2-2; D unclear. Trimming shortened V by 2 bases and J by 1 base, and 5 bases separated the two germline ends. This CDR3 contains 14 residues. Germline-derived CDR1 and CDR2 are PRHDT and FYEKMQ (reference sequence). The CDR3, as DNA: TGTGCCAGCAGCTTACCCGGGAACACCGGGGAGCTGTTTTTT. It encodes CASSLPGNTGELFF.

The chain uses TRBV30 and TRBJ2-2; unclear D gene. The CDR3 sequence is 16 residues long. V was clipped by 5 bases and J by 1 base, with 17 bases between them. Germline V gene data show CDR1 as GTSNPN and CDR2 as SVGIG (reference sequence). The CDR3 is CAWAALFSGNTGELFF. In nucleotides, the CDR3 is TGTGCCTGGGCCGCTCTTTTCTCAGGGAACACCGGGGAGCTGTTTTTT.

This chain uses TRBV3-1 (or the pseudogene TRBV3-2) with TRBJ1-1; 8 nucleotides match TRBD1. V lost 4 bases and J lost 7; bases outside the gene matches: 2. CDR1 and CDR2 (germline): LGHDT, YNNKEL (reference sequence). There are 12 residues in the CDR3. The CDR3 region has the DNA TGTGCCAGCAGCCCCGGACAGGGTGAAGCTTTCTTT. It codes for CASSPGQGEAFF.

The chain has TRBV28 and TRBJ2-7; 10 positions agree with TRBD2. The germline V gene has CDR1 MDHEN and CDR2 SYDVKM. This CDR3 contains 15 residues. The DNA of the CDR3 is TGTGCTTGGGCTAGCGGGAGCGGGGGCTCCTACGAGCAGTACTTC. Encoded protein: CAWASGSGGSYEQYF.

This chain uses TRBV10-3 with TRBJ1-1; D might be TRBD1 (5 bases). CDR1 and CDR2 (germline): ENHRY, SYGVKD. V was pared by 5 bases and J by 5 bases, with 21 bases between. The CDR3 spans 16 residues. As DNA, the CDR3 is TGTGCCATCAGTAAATCAACCGGGACCCACGGGACTGAAGCTTTCTTT. Translated, it gives CAISKSTGTHGTEAFF.

This chain links TRBV5-5 with TRBJ2-7, with D uncertain. CDR3 size: 12 residues. CDR1 and CDR2 (germline): SGHKS, YYEKEE (reference sequence). V was clipped by 4 bases and J by 7 bases, with 12 bases between them. The CDR3 nucleotides read TGTGCCAGCAGCCGCGAATTGCGGGAGCAGTACTTC. It specifies CASSRELREQYF.

The chain is built from TRBV30 and TRBJ2-2; 8 bases fit TRBD2. Germline V gene lookup returns CDR1 GTSNPN and CDR2 SVGIG (reference sequence). This CDR3 is 14 amino acids long. The J segment lost 7 bases and the V segment lost 2 bases, leaving 6 bases of the junction unmatched. CDR3 amino acids: CAWSRLREGGELFF. CDR3 DNA: TGTGCCTGGAGTCGCCTACGGGAGGGCGGGGAGCTGTTTTTT.

The chain has TRBV27 and TRBJ2-6; D possibly corresponds to TRBD2 (5 bases). Trimming removed 3 bases from V and 0 bases from J, with 9 bases in between. Germline V gene sequence: CDR1 MNHEY, CDR2 SMNVEV (reference sequence). The CDR3 is 16 amino acids. The CDR3 loop reads CASSFGRGSGANVLTF. The CDR3 bases are TGTGCCAGCAGTTTTGGCCGGGGCTCTGGGGCCAACGTCCTGACTTTC.

This rearrangement joins TRBV28 to TRBJ1-1; 10 bases line up with TRBD1. V shed 5 bases, J shed 4 bases, and the junction held 7 bases outside the gene matches. Germline values: CDR1 MDHEN, CDR2 SYDVKM. This CDR3 is built from 15 residues. CDR3 residues: CASSLRDRGFTEAFF. CDR3 coding DNA: TGTGCCAGCAGTCTCCGGGACAGGGGATTCACTGAAGCTTTCTTT.

CDR3 loop: CASSIEDRENEQFF. The DNA for the CDR3 is TGTGCCAGCAGCATAGAAGACAGGGAAAATGAGCAGTTCTTC. This chain links TRBV6-5 with TRBJ2-1, with TRBD1 matching 7 bases. The CDR3 totals 14 residues. Germline loops: CDR1 MNHEY, CDR2 SVGAGI. V dropped 6 bases and J dropped 7; count of bases not matched to a gene: 9.